A single sample gave rise to the 15 T cell receptor beta chains below, sequenced in a study of patients and donors after allogeneic stem cell transplantation. Each CDR3 protein gets one entry after TCRdb re-called the RT-PCR reads with MiXCR. The sample has roughly 230,000 distinct CDR3 sequences, 13% to 15% seen once. Sequenced sample: blood, either unsorted or a sorted T cell fraction (not recorded which). Receptor source: a human donor who was either an allogeneic HSCT recipient or a stem cell or donor lymphocyte infusion donor (not recorded which). It is not recorded whose cells these are; they may come from a transplant donor.

This clonotype was detected many times. The chain links TRBV12-3 or TRBV12-4 to TRBJ2-5; 9 positions match TRBD1. Trimming took 2 bases from V and 1 from J; bases not matched to a gene: 5. The CDR3 is made up of 16 amino acids. CDR3 nucleotides: TGTGCCAGCAGTTTAAGGGGGACAGGGCTCCAAGAGACCCAGTACTTC. Translating it yields CASSLRGTGLQETQYF.

This clonotype was observed a handful of times. The rearrangement links TRBV20-1 to TRBJ2-2; 11 positions agree with TRBD2. Germline V gene sequence: CDR1 DFQATT, CDR2 SNEGSKA (reference sequence). The CDR3 extends over 15 amino acids. V lost 1 base to trimming and J lost 3 bases; unmatched junction nucleotides: 1. CDR3 sequence reads: CSARVLAGDTGELFF. CDR3 DNA sequence: TGCAGTGCTAGAGTACTAGCGGGAGACACCGGGGAGCTGTTTTTT.

Concerning this clonotype: The germline gene is not matched at one end of the junction; a read error may be the cause. The V call is TRBV27, the J call TRBJ2-7; D is perhaps TRBD1 (5 bases). The germline CDR1 and CDR2 sequences are MNHEY and SMNVEV (reference sequence). The CDR3 contains 13 residues. The CDR3 DNA follows: TGTGCCAGCAGTTTATTCAGGGATGGGCCCAAAAACTTC. Protein sequence: CASSLFRDGPKNF.

In DNA form, the CDR3 reads TGTGCCAGCAGTTACGGTATGGGGCCGGGGAATGAGCAGTTCTTC. This codes for CASSYGMGPGNEQFF. The chain uses TRBV6-5 and TRBJ2-1, with D perhaps matching TRBD1 or TRBD2 (5 bases each). The V end was cut by 2 bases, the J end by 7 bases, with 15 bases between. Germline V gives CDR1 MNHEY, CDR2 SVGAGI. The CDR3 is 15 amino acids.

This chain links TRBV2 with TRBJ1-5; TRBD1 is a possible D gene (5 bases). The CDR3 contains 14 residues. Per the germline V gene, CDR1 is SNHLY and CDR2 is FYNNEI. Deletions cut 3 bases from V and 2 bases from J, with 8 bases between. Written as DNA, the CDR3 is TGTGCCAGCAGTGACATGGGGGGCAATCAGCCCCAGCATTTT. It translates to CASSDMGGNQPQHF.

This clonotype was observed at least ten times. This chain links TRBV20-1 with TRBJ2-1; D ambiguous. Trimming left V 4 bases short and J 0 bases short, with 10 bases between. Germline lookup yields CDR1 DFQATT and CDR2 SNEGSKA (reference sequence). CDR3 size: 14 residues. Written as DNA, the CDR3 is TGCAGTGCTAAAAACTACCGCTCCTACAATGAGCAGTTCTTC. Its protein product is CSAKNYRSYNEQFF.

Many counts were recorded for this clonotype. This chain links TRBV20-1 with TRBJ1-2; 11 nucleotides match TRBD1. The CDR3 is 12 residues long. The germline gives CDR1 DFQATT, CDR2 SNEGSKA (reference sequence). The V segment lost 5 bases and the J segment 9 bases; nucleotides outside the gene matches: 5. CDR3 sequence (DNA): TGCAGTGCTTGGGACAGGGGGACGAGCTACACCTTC. The encoded protein is CSAWDRGTSYTF.

V gene TRBV18 combines with J gene TRBJ1-2, with 7 bases that match TRBD1. CDR1 and CDR2 (germline): KGHSH, LQKENI. The CDR3 covers 13 residues. J was trimmed by 3 bases and V by 4 bases; bases with no gene match: 2. CDR3 bases: TGTGCCAGCTCACTTCAGGGGGACTATGGCTACACCTTC. Its translation: CASSLQGDYGYTF.

Many counts were recorded for this clonotype. V and J are TRBV5-6 and TRBJ2-3; possibly TRBD1 for D (5 bases). Trimming shortened V by 4 bases and J by 4 bases, and 10 bases separated the two germline ends. The germline V gene has CDR1 SGHDT and CDR2 YYEEEE. The CDR3 has 13 residues. CDR3 region: CASSVTGSDTQYF. CDR3 nucleotide sequence: TGTGCCAGCAGCGTAACAGGTTCAGATACGCAGTATTTT.

This clonotype showed up just a few times. V usage is TRBV2 and J usage is TRBJ2-7; 9 positions agree with TRBD2. Germline V gene lookup returns CDR1 SNHLY and CDR2 FYNNEI. V was pared by 6 bases and J by 3 bases, with 24 bases of the junction left unmatched. This CDR3 is built from 20 residues. The CDR3 DNA reads TGTGCCAGCAGCCCCAGGTTGGCGGGGGGGCGTCAATCAGTGTTCTACGAGCAGTACTTC. Its translation: CASSPRLAGGRQSVFYEQYF.

At least ten counts were recorded for this clonotype. The chain uses TRBV4-1 and TRBJ2-1, with D possibly matching TRBD2 (6 bases). CDR1 and CDR2 from the germline V gene are MGHRA and YSYEKL. Between the trimmed V and J ends, which lost 0 bases and 1 base, there was a span of 7 bases. CDR3 size: 15 residues. The CDR3 reads CASSQDGGSYNEQFF. The CDR3 nucleotides are TGCGCCAGCAGCCAAGACGGGGGATCCTACAATGAGCAGTTCTTC.

A word on this clonotype: The junction shows a germline mismatch at one end, possibly a read error. CDR3 DNA sequence: TGTGCCAGCACTTACGGGGGCCCGGATACGCAGTATTTT. This sequence encodes CASTYGGPDTQYF. V usage is TRBV6-2 or TRBV6-3 and J usage is TRBJ2-3; D assignment may be TRBD1 or TRBD2 (6 bases each). The CDR3 totals 13 residues. Looked up from germline, CDR1 is MNHEY and CDR2 is SVGEGT.

This clonotype was observed a few times. The rearrangement uses TRBV12-3 or TRBV12-4 and TRBJ1-6; D might be TRBD1 (5 bases). The CDR3 consists of 15 residues. V was cut by 1 base and J by 8 bases, with 12 bases left in between. In DNA form, the CDR3 reads TGTGCCAGCAGTTTAGGCCACCGGGGGGATTCACCCCTCCACTTT. Protein sequence: CASSLGHRGDSPLHF.

This clonotype was counted many times. CDR3 nucleotide sequence: TGCAGTGCTACGGGCGGGGAAACTAATGAAAAACTGTTTTTT. The encoded protein is CSATGGETNEKLFF. This chain links TRBV20-1 with TRBJ1-4; D is unclear. The V gene's germline CDR1 is DFQATT and CDR2 SNEGSKA (reference sequence). Trimming cost V 4 bases and J 1 base, with 10 bases left between them. There are 14 residues in the CDR3.

This sequence joins TRBV6-5 and TRBJ1-1; D remains unclear. Trimming cost V 0 bases and J 3 bases, with 8 bases left between them. The germline V gene has CDR1 MNHEY and CDR2 SVGAGI. CDR3 size: 14 residues. CDR3 protein: CASSYSQFDTEAFF. In nucleotides, the CDR3 is TGTGCCAGCAGTTACTCCCAGTTCGACACTGAAGCTTTCTTT.